These 23 T cell receptor beta chains were all obtained from the same sample, sequenced in a study of low-dose radiotherapy and immunotherapy resistance in tumors. Alpha- and beta-chain coverage of first-strand cDNA came from TRAV- and TRBV-specific primers. A constant-region primer paired with the V-primer adapter amplified TCRs over about 20 PCR cycles. TCRdb re-called the reads through MiXCR, storing one row per CDR3 protein. The sample holds about 60,000 distinct CDR3 sequences, approximately 25% seen once. Time point noted: before trial treatment. This specimen was PBMCs, taken before treatment. The receptors shown here come from a male donor with prostate cancer.

Ten or more counts support this clonotype. The chain joins TRBV5-1 to TRBJ2-3, with D possibly called TRBD1 or TRBD2 (5 bases each). The V end lost 4 bases, the J end lost 0 bases, and 12 bases lay between the germline ends. The CDR3 sequence is 15 residues long. CDR1 and CDR2 (germline): SGHRS, YFSETQ. This CDR3 is CASSGRDGSTDTQYF. The CDR3 DNA follows: TGCGCCAGCAGCGGCCGGGACGGGAGCACAGATACGCAGTATTTT.

This clonotype was recorded at least ten times. V and J are TRBV20-1 and TRBJ1-6; D possibly corresponds to TRBD1 (6 bases). The CDR3 has 12 residues. Germline-derived CDR1 and CDR2 are DFQATT and SNEGSKA (reference sequence). CDR3 DNA sequence: TGCAGCGTCTGGGGGGGCACTTCACCCCTCCACTTT. This translates into CSVWGGTSPLHF.

This clonotype was seen at least ten times. The rearrangement joins TRBV20-1 to TRBJ2-1, with D hard to call. CDR1 is DFQATT, CDR2 SNEGSKA, per germline (reference sequence). Trimming stripped 3 bases from V and 5 bases from J, with 14 bases between. The CDR3 is made up of 14 amino acids. CDR3 loop: CSASNPVWDNEQFF. The CDR3 DNA is TGCAGTGCTAGCAATCCGGTGTGGGACAATGAGCAGTTCTTC.

The chain joins TRBV18 to TRBJ2-2; D might be TRBD1 (5 bases). The CDR3 runs 15 residues. Germline V gives CDR1 KGHSH, CDR2 LQKENI. The V gene lost 3 bases and the J gene lost 1 base, with 9 bases spanning the gap. The CDR3 region has the DNA TGTGCCAGCTCACCCAGGGCAGAGAACACCGGGGAGCTGTTTTTT. Translation gives CASSPRAENTGELFF.

This clonotype showed up many times. V is TRBV6-2 or TRBV6-3 and J is TRBJ1-5, with no clear D. CDR1 is MNHEY, CDR2 SVGEGT, per germline. V lost 5 bases to trimming and J lost 5 bases, with 13 bases between them. The CDR3 sequence is 14 residues long. The CDR3 DNA is TGTGCCAGCAGTGCTAAAAAGGCTTATCAGCCCCAGCATTTT. Translation: CASSAKKAYQPQHF.

The chain uses TRBV3-1 and TRBJ2-7; no clear D gene. CDR1 and CDR2 (germline): LGHDT, YNNKEL (reference sequence). The V gene lost 4 bases and the J gene lost 1 base, with 5 bases spanning the gap. This CDR3 region has 12 residues. In DNA, the CDR3 is TGTGCCAGCAGCCCTAATTCCTACGAGCAGTACTTC. This gives the protein CASSPNSYEQYF.

V usage is TRBV7-2 and J usage is TRBJ2-3; 8 positions agree with TRBD2. Germline assignment: CDR1 SGHTA and CDR2 FQGNSA. With V trimmed by 3 bases and J by 1 base, 3 bases remained unmatched. The CDR3 is 15 amino acids. CDR3 residues: CASSFDSGGTDTQYF. The CDR3, as DNA: TGTGCCAGCAGCTTTGATAGCGGGGGCACAGATACGCAGTATTTT.

This clonotype appeared many times. The chain recombines TRBV19 with TRBJ2-7; perhaps TRBD1 as D (6 bases). Between the trimmed V and J ends, which lost 10 bases and 0 bases, there was a span of 10 bases. The CDR3 contains 12 residues. Germline V gene sequence: CDR1 LNHDA, CDR2 SQIVND (reference sequence). CDR3 protein: CATGQSSYEQYF. Written as DNA, the CDR3 is TGTGCCACCGGACAGAGCTCCTACGAGCAGTACTTC.

J is TRBJ1-5 and V is TRBV30; D not resolved. The germline gives CDR1 GTSNPN, CDR2 SVGIG (reference sequence). The CDR3 sequence is 15 residues long. Trimming pared 0 bases from V and 0 bases from J, leaving 9 bases between. CDR3 DNA sequence: TGTGCCTGGAGTGTAAACAGTTATAGCAATCAGCCCCAGCATTTT. Amino acid sequence: CAWSVNSYSNQPQHF.

This chain links TRBV18 with TRBJ2-7; D is unresolved. Trimming left V 0 bases short and J 2 bases short, with 8 bases between. Germline V lookup: CDR1 KGHSH, CDR2 LQKENI. The CDR3 is 14 residues long. DNA of the CDR3: TGTGCCAGCTCACCACCGGACCTCCCCTACGAGCAGTACTTC. It specifies CASSPPDLPYEQYF. Based on the CDR3 plus reference TRBV18 and TRBJ2-7, the full variable domain is NAGVMQNPRHLVRRRGQEARLRCSPMKGHSHVYWYRQLPEEGLKFMVYLQKENIIDESGMPKERFSAEFPKEGPSILRIQQVVRGDSAAYFCASSPPDLPYEQYFGPGTRLTVT.

J is TRBJ2-1 and V is TRBV7-3; 9 bases line up with TRBD2. CDR1 SGHTA and CDR2 FQGTGA come from the germline V gene. This CDR3 has 22 amino acids. V gave up 5 bases and J gave up 5 bases; unmatched junction bases: 28. CDR3 protein: CASSQEQGLGTSRTRADNEQFF. CDR3 in DNA: TGTGCCAGCAGCCAAGAACAGGGTTTAGGGACTAGCAGGACACGAGCTGACAATGAGCAGTTCTTC.

About this clonotype: A far larger clone is just one base off, so this is likely a read error. This chain joins TRBV13 and TRBJ2-3, with D uncertain. The germline V and J ends were trimmed by 5 bases and 0 bases, with 9 bases remaining between them. The CDR3 runs to 14 residues. The V gene's germline CDR1 is PRHDT and CDR2 FYEKMQ (reference sequence). The CDR3 protein is CASSPRRSTDTQYF. The CDR3, as DNA: TGTGCCAGCAGCCCGAGACGGAGCACAGATACGCAGTATTTT.

Only one count was recorded for this clonotype. A far larger clone is one nucleotide away, so this likely arose from a read error. The V gene is TRBV25-1, the J gene TRBJ1-2, with 7 nucleotides matching TRBD1. The CDR3 has 14 amino acids. Germline CDR1 reads MGHDK; CDR2 reads SYGVNS. J gave up 2 bases and V 4 bases, and 4 bases lay outside the gene matches. CDR3 in DNA: TGTGCCAGCAGTGGACAGGGATCCAACTATGGCTACACCTTC. This encodes CASSGQGSNYGYTF.

The chain is built from TRBV27 and TRBJ2-6; TRBD1 might be the D (5 bases). Trimming took 1 base from V and 0 from J, leaving 16 bases between them. This CDR3 comprises 19 residues. The germline gives CDR1 MNHEY, CDR2 SMNVEV (reference sequence). CDR3 loop: CASSLLGRVATSGANVLTF. CDR3 nucleotides: TGTGCCAGCAGTTTATTGGGCAGGGTGGCAACCTCTGGGGCCAACGTCCTGACTTTC. Together with reference TRBV27 and TRBJ2-6, the CDR3 gives the full variable domain: EAQVTQNPRYLITVTGKKLTVTCSQNMNHEYMSWYRQDPGLGLRQIYYSMNVEVTDKGDVPEGYKVSRKEKRNFPLILESPSPNQTSLYFCASSLLGRVATSGANVLTFGAGSRLTVL.

This clonotype has ten or more counts. The V gene is TRBV6-1, the J gene TRBJ1-5; D is unclear. The CDR3 is 11 residues long. Germline CDR1 MNHNS, CDR2 SASEGT. V gave up 8 bases and J gave up 5 bases, with 7 bases separating them. The CDR3 reads CASRTYQPQHF. In DNA, the CDR3 is TGTGCCAGCCGGACCTATCAGCCCCAGCATTTT.

This clonotype showed up many times. The rearrangement links TRBV12-3 or TRBV12-4 to TRBJ2-3, with 12 bases aligning to TRBD2. The CDR3 has 17 residues. Losses at the gene ends were 8 bases for V and 4 bases for J; bases not matched to a gene: 13. The CDR3 DNA reads as TGTGCCAGCGCCCTAGCGGGAGGGCCACCTCGGGCAGATACGCAGTATTTT. It codes for CASALAGGPPRADTQYF.

Notes on this clonotype: This likely reflects a read error, since a far larger clone is one base away. The chain uses TRBV6-5 and TRBJ1-1; D remains ambiguous. Trimming stripped 5 bases from V and 4 bases from J, with 14 bases between. Germline V gives CDR1 MNHEY, CDR2 SVGAGI. The CDR3 runs 14 residues. The CDR3 region is CASSTKTVSTEAFF. The CDR3 DNA is TGTGCCAGCAGTACCAAGACCGTGAGCACTGAAGCTTTCTTT.

This clonotype has only one observation. A much bigger clone sits one base away, suggesting this may be a read error. This rearrangement joins TRBV7-2 to TRBJ2-7; 9 positions match TRBD1. The germline CDR1 and CDR2 sequences are SGHTA and FQGNSA. This CDR3 region has 18 residues. CDR3 region: CVSSLYPTGTGSSYEQYF. The CDR3 bases are TGTGTCAGCAGCCTTTATCCCACCGGGACAGGGAGCTCCTACGAGCAGTACTTC.

This clonotype was observed many times. This sequence joins TRBV30 and TRBJ1-1, with a tentative D call TRBD1 (5 bases). The germline V gene encodes CDR1 GTSNPN and CDR2 SVGIG (reference sequence). This CDR3 contains 11 residues. The germline V and J ends were trimmed by 4 bases and 4 bases, with 7 bases remaining between them. The CDR3 DNA is TGTGCCTGGAAGGGGACCACTGAAGCTTTCTTT. Its protein product is CAWKGTTEAFF.

The chain joins TRBV7-2 to TRBJ2-3; TRBD2 matches 8 bases. J gave up 4 bases and V 2 bases, and 8 bases lay outside the gene matches. Per germline, CDR1 SGHTA and CDR2 FQGNSA. This CDR3 is 16 amino acids long. The CDR3 loop is CASSLTVTREADTQYF. CDR3 nucleotide sequence: TGTGCCAGCAGCTTAACGGTAACGCGGGAGGCAGATACGCAGTATTTT.

The chain is built from TRBV12-3 or TRBV12-4 and TRBJ1-5, with TRBD1 matching 7 bases. V lost 5 bases to trimming and J lost 4 bases; unmatched junction nucleotides: 5. The CDR3 extends over 14 amino acids. The CDR3, as DNA: TGTGCCAGCAGTCTCCGGGACAGAAATCAGCCCCAGCATTTT. Translation gives CASSLRDRNQPQHF.

V usage is TRBV25-1 and J usage is TRBJ1-5; D is ambiguous. CDR3 length: 14 amino acids. Trimming took 4 bases from V and 7 from J, leaving 14 bases between them. Germline-derived CDR1 and CDR2 are MGHDK and SYGVNS. In nucleotides, the CDR3 is TGTGCCAGCAGTGGGGGTTACGGGCAACAGCCCCAGCATTTT. Amino acids: CASSGGYGQQPQHF.

In its sample, this clonotype was seen many times. The chain couples TRBV2 to TRBJ2-3; 12 positions agree with TRBD2. This CDR3 region has 16 residues. Germline V lookup: CDR1 SNHLY, CDR2 FYNNEI. The J segment lost 1 base and the V segment lost 4 bases, leaving 3 bases of the junction unmatched. DNA of the CDR3: TGTGCCAGCAGTGCGACTAGCGGGAGAGGCACAGATACGCAGTATTTT. It codes for CASSATSGRGTDTQYF.